This passage covers 11 T cell receptor beta chains from one sample sequenced in a study of blood T cell repertoires in COVID-19. TCRdb's table, derived via immunoSEQ multiplex PCR, lists solely in-frame clones and lacks some. The table records fewer than 300,000 clones, about 89% of them present only once. Sequencing was carried out using peripheral blood. All receptors derive from a woman in her thirties or forties who had recovered from COVID-19.

The chain couples TRBV5-8 to TRBJ2-7; 9 bases fit TRBD1. V was pared by 3 bases and J by 2 bases, with 9 bases of the junction left unmatched. This CDR3 region has 16 residues. Germline assignment: CDR1 SGHTS and CDR2 YDEGEE. CDR3: CASSSRRDRAPYEQYF. In DNA form, the CDR3 reads TGTGCCAGCAGCTCCCGCCGGGACAGGGCCCCCTACGAGCAGTACTTC.

J is TRBJ2-5 and V is TRBV2, with TRBD1 as a possible D gene (6 bases). V lost 6 bases to trimming and J lost 5 bases, with 22 bases between them. The CDR3 runs to 16 residues. The germline V gene encodes CDR1 SNHLY and CDR2 FYNNEI. Here the CDR3 reads CASRANRQVNGETQYF. Here the CDR3 DNA reads TGTGCCAGCAGGGCTAACCGACAGGTCAATGGGGAGACCCAGTACTTC.

The chain is built from TRBV9 and TRBJ1-2; possible D gene TRBD1, 5 bases. CDR3 length: 14 residues. Germline assignment: CDR1 SGDLS and CDR2 YYNGEE. Trimming left V 6 bases short and J 8 bases short, with 20 bases between. The DNA for the CDR3 is TGTGCCAGCACCGCCCCCGGAGGGGCGGGGGGCTACACCTTC. Translated, it gives CASTAPGGAGGYTF.

The chain couples TRBV7-9 to TRBJ1-3; the D is unclear. Germline CDR1 reads SEHNR; CDR2 reads FQNEAQ (reference sequence). This CDR3 comprises 17 residues. V was trimmed by 3 bases and J by 4 bases, leaving 19 bases between them. The CDR3 DNA reads as TGTGCCAGCAGCTTTTCTTGGGCCGGGGAAGGAGGAAACACCATATATTTT. It is translated as CASSFSWAGEGGNTIYF.

There are a few counts of this clone. CDR3 region: CASSFGGSLYEQYF. CDR3 sequence (DNA): TGTGCCAGCAGTTTTGGAGGGAGCCTCTACGAGCAGTACTTC. The chain uses TRBV27 and TRBJ2-7; a weak D match, TRBD2 (6 bases). This CDR3 region has 14 residues. Deletions cut 3 bases from V and 3 bases from J, with 12 bases between. The V gene's germline CDR1 is MNHEY and CDR2 SMNVEV (reference sequence).

The chain recombines TRBV30 with TRBJ2-2, with D possibly TRBD1 on 6 matching bases. The V end lost 2 bases, the J end lost 2 bases, and 15 bases lay between the germline ends. Germline-derived CDR1 and CDR2 are GTSNPN and SVGIG (reference sequence). The CDR3 has 16 amino acids. CDR3 sequence (DNA): TGTGCCTGGAGTATCGACAGGCCCCTTAACACCGGGGAGCTGTTTTTT. This gives the protein CAWSIDRPLNTGELFF.

This clone was picked up one time. The chain employs TRBV21-1 and TRBJ2-7; TRBD1 is the table's D call, not checked against the DNA. TRBV21-1 is listed as a pseudogene. This CDR3 has 14 amino acids. The CDR3 spells CASSLWTLSYEQYF. The CDR3 coding sequence is TGTGCCAGCAGCTTATGGACACTATCCTACGAGCAGTACTTC.

The chain has TRBV3-1 (or the pseudogene TRBV3-2) and TRBJ1-1; D gene uncertain. Germline V gene sequence: CDR1 LGHDT, CDR2 YNNKEL (reference sequence). V gave up 0 bases and J gave up 1 base, with 6 bases separating them. CDR3 length: 14 amino acids. CDR3 coding DNA: TGTGCCAGCAGCCAAGATGTCTGGAACACTGAAGCTTTCTTT. As protein: CASSQDVWNTEAFF.

The chain combines TRBV5-4 with TRBJ2-1, with D uncertain. Per the germline V gene, CDR1 is SGHNT and CDR2 is YYREEE (reference sequence). Trimming cost V 6 bases and J 9 bases, with 16 bases left between them. The CDR3 has 13 residues. In DNA, the CDR3 is TGTGCCAGCAAGAGGAACGACGGAATTGAGCAGTTCTTC. Translated, it gives CASKRNDGIEQFF.

The V call is TRBV6-4, the J call TRBJ1-1; 10 positions agree with TRBD1. With 4 bases clipped from V and 6 bases from J, the junction kept 2 bases outside the gene matches. The germline V gene has CDR1 MRHNA and CDR2 SNTAGT. The CDR3 covers 13 residues. The CDR3 region has the DNA TGTGCCAGCAGTGCGGACAGGGGGGCTGAAGCTTTCTTT. It encodes CASSADRGAEAFF.

The J gene is TRBJ1-5, the V gene TRBV2, with 7 bases identical to TRBD1. The trim removed 6 bases at V and 6 bases at J, leaving 8 bases unmatched. There are 14 residues in the CDR3. Germline V gives CDR1 SNHLY, CDR2 FYNNEI. Here the CDR3 reads CASSRQTGTQPQHF. CDR3 nucleotides: TGTGCCAGCAGCCGCCAGACAGGGACTCAGCCCCAGCATTTT.